This note documents a single T cell receptor beta chain sequence. Trimming took 3 bases from V and 3 from J; bases not matched to a gene: 5. The CDR3 is 15 amino acids. Germline V gene lookup returns CDR1 SGHRS and CDR2 YFSETQ. This entry comes from a study of identical twins. After template switching added a universal primer site, the resulting cDNA carried unique molecular identifiers. TCRdb re-analysed the 5' RACE reads in MiXCR, keeping a single row per CDR3 protein. The sample lists 600,000 to 850,000 distinct CDR3 sequences, around a sixth occurring once. Separately, the same data were catalogued under a study of T cells expressing NK-cell markers. From that paper: With respect to HCMV, seven of the eight sequenced donors were seropositive, and one was seronegative. In a handful of donors, dominant CD3+CD56+NKG2C+ clones formed roughly 1.0-7.5% of CD8+ cells. HCMV specificity of the expanded NKG2C+ T cell clones stayed unclear.

The TCR originated in a young woman in good health. The J gene is TRBJ2-3, the V gene TRBV5-1; 9 bases align to TRBD1. Specimen: PBMCs. This CDR3 reads CASSSRDRETDTQYF. As DNA, the CDR3 is TGCGCCAGCAGCTCCCGGGACAGGGAAACAGATACGCAGTATTTT.